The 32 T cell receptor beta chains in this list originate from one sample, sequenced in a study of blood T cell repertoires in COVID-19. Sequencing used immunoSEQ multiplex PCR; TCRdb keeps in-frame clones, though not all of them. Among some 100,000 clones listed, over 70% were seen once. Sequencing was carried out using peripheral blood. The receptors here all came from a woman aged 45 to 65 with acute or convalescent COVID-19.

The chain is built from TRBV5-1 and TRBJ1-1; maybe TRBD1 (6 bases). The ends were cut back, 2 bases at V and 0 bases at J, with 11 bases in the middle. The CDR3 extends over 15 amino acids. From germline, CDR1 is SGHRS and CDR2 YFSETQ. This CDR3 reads CASSLNTGMNTEAFF. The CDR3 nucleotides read TGCGCCAGCAGCTTAAATACAGGGATGAACACTGAAGCTTTCTTT.

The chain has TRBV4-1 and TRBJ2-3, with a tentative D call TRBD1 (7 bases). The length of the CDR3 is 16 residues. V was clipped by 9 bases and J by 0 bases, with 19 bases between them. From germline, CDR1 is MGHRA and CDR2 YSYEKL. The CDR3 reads CASRAEGARSTDTQYF. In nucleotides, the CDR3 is TGCGCCAGTAGAGCGGAGGGGGCGAGAAGCACAGATACGCAGTATTTT.

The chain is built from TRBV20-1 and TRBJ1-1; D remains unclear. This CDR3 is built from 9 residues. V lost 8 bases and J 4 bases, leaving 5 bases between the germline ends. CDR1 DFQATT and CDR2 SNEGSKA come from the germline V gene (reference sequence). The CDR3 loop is CSLGTEAFF. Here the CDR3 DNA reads TGCAGTCTAGGCACTGAAGCTTTCTTT.

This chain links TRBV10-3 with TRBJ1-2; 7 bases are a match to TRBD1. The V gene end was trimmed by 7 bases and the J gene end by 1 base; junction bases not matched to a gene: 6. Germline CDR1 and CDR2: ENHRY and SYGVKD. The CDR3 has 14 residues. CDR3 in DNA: TGTGCCATCACCCAGGACAGGCTTAACTATGGCTACACCTTC. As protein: CAITQDRLNYGYTF.

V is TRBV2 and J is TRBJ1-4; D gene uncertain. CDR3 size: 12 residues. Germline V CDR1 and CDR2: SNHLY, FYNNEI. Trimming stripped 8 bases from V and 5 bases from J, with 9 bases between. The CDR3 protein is CASSEENEKLFF. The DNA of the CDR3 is TGTGCCAGCTCGGAGGAAAATGAAAAACTGTTTTTT.

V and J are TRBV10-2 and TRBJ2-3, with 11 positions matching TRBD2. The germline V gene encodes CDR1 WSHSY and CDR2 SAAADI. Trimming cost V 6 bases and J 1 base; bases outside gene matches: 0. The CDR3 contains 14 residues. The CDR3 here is CASRTSGGTDTQYF. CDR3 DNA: TGCGCCAGCAGGACTAGCGGGGGCACAGATACGCAGTATTTT.

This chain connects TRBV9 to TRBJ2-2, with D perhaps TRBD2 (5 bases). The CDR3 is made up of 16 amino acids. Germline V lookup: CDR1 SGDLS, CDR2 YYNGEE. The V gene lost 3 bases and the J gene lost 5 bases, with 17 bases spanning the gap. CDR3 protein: CASSATGVFGTGELFF. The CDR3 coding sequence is TGTGCCAGCAGCGCCACCGGGGTCTTTGGAACCGGGGAGCTGTTTTTT.

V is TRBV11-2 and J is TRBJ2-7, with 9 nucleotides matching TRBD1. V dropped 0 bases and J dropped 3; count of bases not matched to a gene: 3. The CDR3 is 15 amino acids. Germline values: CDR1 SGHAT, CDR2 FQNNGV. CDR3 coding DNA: TGTGCCAGCAGCTTAGACCCGACAGGGGGCTACGAGCAGTACTTC. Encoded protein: CASSLDPTGGYEQYF.

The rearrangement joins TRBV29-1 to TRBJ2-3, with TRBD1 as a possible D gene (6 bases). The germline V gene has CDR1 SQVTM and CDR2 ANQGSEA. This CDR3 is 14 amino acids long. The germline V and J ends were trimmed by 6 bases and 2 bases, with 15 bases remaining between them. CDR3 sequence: CSVVRGLATDTQYF. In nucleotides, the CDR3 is TGCAGCGTAGTTAGGGGGTTGGCCACAGATACGCAGTATTTT.

The DNA of the CDR3 is TGTGCCAGCAGTCCCCGGGGGAGGGGTGGAAACACCATATATTTT. This sequence encodes CASSPRGRGGNTIYF. J is TRBJ1-3 and V is TRBV27, with D tentatively TRBD1 (5 bases). The ends were cut back, 5 bases at V and 3 bases at J, with 14 bases in the middle. CDR1 and CDR2 (germline): MNHEY, SMNVEV (reference sequence). The CDR3 spans 15 residues.

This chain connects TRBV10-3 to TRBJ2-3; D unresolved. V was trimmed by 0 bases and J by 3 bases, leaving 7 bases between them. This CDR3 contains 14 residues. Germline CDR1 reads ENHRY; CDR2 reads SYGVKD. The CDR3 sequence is CAISESYLTDTQYF. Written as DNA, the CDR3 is TGTGCCATCAGTGAGTCGTACTTAACAGATACGCAGTATTTT.

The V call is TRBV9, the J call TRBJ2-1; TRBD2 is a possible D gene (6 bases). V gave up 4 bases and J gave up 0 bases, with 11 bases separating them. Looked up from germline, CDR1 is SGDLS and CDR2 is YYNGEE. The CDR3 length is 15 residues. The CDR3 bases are TGTGCCAGCAGCCCCAAGGAGGGCTCCTACAATGAGCAGTTCTTC. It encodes CASSPKEGSYNEQFF.

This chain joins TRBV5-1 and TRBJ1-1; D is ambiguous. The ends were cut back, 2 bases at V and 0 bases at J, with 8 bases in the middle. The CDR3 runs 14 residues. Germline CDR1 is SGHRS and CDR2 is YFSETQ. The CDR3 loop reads CASSFGGLNTEAFF. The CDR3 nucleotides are TGCGCCAGCAGCTTTGGCGGATTGAACACTGAAGCTTTCTTT.

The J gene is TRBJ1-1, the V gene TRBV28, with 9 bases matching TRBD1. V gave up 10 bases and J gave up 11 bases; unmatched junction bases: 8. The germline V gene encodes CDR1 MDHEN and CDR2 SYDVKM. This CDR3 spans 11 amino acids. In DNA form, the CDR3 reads TGTGCCATACGCGGGACAGGGCGTGCTTTCTTT. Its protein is CAIRGTGRAFF.

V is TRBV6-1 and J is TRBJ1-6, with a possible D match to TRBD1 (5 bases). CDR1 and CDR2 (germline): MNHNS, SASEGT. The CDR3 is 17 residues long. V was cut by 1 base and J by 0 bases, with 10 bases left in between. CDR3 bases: TGTGCCAGCAGTGAAGGGGGGGGAAGCTCCTATAATTCACCCCTCCACTTT. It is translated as CASSEGGGSSYNSPLHF.

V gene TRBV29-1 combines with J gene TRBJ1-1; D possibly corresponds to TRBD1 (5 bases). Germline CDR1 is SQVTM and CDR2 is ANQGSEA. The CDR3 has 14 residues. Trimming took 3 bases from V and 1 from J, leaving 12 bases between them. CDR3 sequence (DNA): TGCAGCGTTGAGAGGGGTAGCGGGAACACTGAAGCTTTCTTT. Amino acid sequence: CSVERGSGNTEAFF.

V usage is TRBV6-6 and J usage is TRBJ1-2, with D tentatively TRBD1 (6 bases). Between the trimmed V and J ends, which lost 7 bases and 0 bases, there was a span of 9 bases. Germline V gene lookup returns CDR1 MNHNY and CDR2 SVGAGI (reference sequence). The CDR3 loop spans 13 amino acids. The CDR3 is CASKRGTNYGYTF. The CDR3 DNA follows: TGTGCCAGCAAAAGGGGGACTAACTATGGCTACACCTTC.

The CDR3, as DNA: TGCGCCAGCAGCTTAAAAGCAGGGGGAAGAGATACGCAGTATTTT. Protein product: CASSLKAGGRDTQYF. V is TRBV5-1 and J is TRBJ2-3; 7 nucleotides line up with TRBD1. CDR1 and CDR2 from the germline V gene are SGHRS and YFSETQ. J lost 5 bases, V lost 2 bases, and 8 bases had no gene match. This CDR3 region has 15 residues.

The CDR3 region is CASTPTGRETQYF. The CDR3 nucleotides read TGTGCCAGCACCCCGACAGGCCGAGAGACCCAGTACTTC. This sequence joins TRBV7-2 and TRBJ2-5; D perhaps matches TRBD1 (6 bases). The CDR3 covers 13 residues. Germline V lookup: CDR1 SGHTA, CDR2 FQGNSA. The germline V and J ends were trimmed by 7 bases and 4 bases, with 13 bases remaining between them.

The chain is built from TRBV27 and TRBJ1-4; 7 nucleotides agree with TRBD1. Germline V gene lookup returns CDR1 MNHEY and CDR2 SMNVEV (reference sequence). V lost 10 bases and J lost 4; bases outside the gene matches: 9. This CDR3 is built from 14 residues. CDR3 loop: CATSPQGGNEKLFF. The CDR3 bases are TGTGCCACCAGCCCCCAGGGGGGTAATGAAAAACTGTTTTTT. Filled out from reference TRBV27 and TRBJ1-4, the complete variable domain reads EAQVTQNPRYLITVTGKKLTVTCSQNMNHEYMSWYRQDPGLGLRQIYYSMNVEVTDKGDVPEGYKVSRKEKRNFPLILESPSPNQTSLYFCATSPQGGNEKLFFGSGTQLSVL.

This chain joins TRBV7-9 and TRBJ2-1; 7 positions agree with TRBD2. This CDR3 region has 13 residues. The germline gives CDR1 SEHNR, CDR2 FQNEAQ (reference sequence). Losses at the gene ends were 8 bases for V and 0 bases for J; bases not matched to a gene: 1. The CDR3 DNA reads TGTGCCAGCGGGGGGGGCTCCTACAATGAGCAGTTCTTC. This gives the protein CASGGGSYNEQFF.

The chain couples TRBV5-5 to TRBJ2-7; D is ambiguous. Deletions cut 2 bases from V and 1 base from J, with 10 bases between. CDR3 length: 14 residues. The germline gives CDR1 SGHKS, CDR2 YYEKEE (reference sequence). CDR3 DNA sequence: TGTGCCAGCAGCTTAACGGCCAGGTCCTACGAGCAGTACTTC. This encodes CASSLTARSYEQYF.

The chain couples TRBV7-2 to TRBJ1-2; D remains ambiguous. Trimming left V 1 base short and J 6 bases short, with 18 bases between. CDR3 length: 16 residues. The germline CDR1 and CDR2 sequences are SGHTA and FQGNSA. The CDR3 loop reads CASSLGGVQTNHGYTF. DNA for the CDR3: TGTGCCAGCAGCTTAGGTGGCGTACAAACTAATCATGGCTACACCTTC.

CDR3 in DNA: TGTGCCATCCAGCGGGGGGTGAACACTGAAGCTTTCTTT. This codes for CAIQRGVNTEAFF. The chain couples TRBV6-5 to TRBJ1-1, with D possibly matching TRBD1 (5 bases). V lost 10 bases and J 0 bases, leaving 12 bases between the germline ends. CDR3 length equals 13 residues. CDR1 and CDR2 from the germline V gene are MNHEY and SVGAGI.

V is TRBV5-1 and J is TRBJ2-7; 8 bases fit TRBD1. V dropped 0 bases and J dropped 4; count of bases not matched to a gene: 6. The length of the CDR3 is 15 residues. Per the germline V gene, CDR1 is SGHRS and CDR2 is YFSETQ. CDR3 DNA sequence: TGCGCCAGCAGCTTGGAAGGGACAGGTAATTACGAGCAGTACTTC. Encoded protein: CASSLEGTGNYEQYF.

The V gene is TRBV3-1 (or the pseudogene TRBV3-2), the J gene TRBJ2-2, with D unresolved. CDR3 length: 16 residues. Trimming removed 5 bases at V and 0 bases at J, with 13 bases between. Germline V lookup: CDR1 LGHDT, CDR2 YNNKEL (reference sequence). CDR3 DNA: TGTGCCAGCAGCTTTAAACAAATATCGAACACCGGGGAGCTGTTTTTT. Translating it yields CASSFKQISNTGELFF.

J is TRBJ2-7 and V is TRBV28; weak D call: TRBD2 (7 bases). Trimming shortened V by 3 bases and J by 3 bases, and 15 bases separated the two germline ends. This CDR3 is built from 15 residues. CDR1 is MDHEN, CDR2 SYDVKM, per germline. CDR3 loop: CASSFHGGGIYEQYF. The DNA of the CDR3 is TGTGCCAGCAGTTTCCATGGCGGGGGCATCTACGAGCAGTACTTC.

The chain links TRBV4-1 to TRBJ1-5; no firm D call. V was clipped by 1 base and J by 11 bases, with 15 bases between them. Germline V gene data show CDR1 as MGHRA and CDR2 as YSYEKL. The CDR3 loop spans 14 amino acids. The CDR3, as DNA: TGCGCCAGCAGCCAAGTTGAAGGCGCCGGAGCCCAGCATTTT. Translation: CASSQVEGAGAQHF.

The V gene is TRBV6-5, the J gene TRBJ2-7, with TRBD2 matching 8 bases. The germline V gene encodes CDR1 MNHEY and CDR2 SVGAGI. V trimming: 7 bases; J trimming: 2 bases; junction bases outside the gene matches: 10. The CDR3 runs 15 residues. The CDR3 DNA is TGTGCCAGCACGAGAGGCCGGGAGGGACCCTACGAGCAGTACTTC. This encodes CASTRGREGPYEQYF.

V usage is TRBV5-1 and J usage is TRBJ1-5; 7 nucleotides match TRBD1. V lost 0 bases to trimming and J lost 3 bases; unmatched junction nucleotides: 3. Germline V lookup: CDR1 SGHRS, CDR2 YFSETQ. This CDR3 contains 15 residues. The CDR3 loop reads CASSLEGAYNQPQHF. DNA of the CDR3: TGCGCCAGCAGCTTGGAGGGGGCTTACAATCAGCCCCAGCATTTT. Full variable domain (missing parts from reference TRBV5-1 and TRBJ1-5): KAGVTQTPRYLIKTRGQQVTLSCSPISGHRSVSWYQQTPGQGLQFLFEYFSETQRNKGNFPGRFSGRQFSNSRSEMNVSTLELGDSALYLCASSLEGAYNQPQHFGDGTRLSIL.

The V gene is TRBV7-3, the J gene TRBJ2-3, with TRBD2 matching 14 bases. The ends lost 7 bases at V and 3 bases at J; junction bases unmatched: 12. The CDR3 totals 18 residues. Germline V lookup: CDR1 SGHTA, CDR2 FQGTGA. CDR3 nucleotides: TGTGCCAGCACCTCCCCCCATGGGACTAGCGGGGGAACAGATACGCAGTATTTT. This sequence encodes CASTSPHGTSGGTDTQYF.

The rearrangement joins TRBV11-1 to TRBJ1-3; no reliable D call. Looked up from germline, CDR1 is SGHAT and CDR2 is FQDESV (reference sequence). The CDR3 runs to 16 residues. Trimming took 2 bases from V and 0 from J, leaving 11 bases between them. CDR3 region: CASSLSWHSSGNTIYF. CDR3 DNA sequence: TGTGCCAGCAGCTTAAGTTGGCACAGCTCTGGAAACACCATATATTTT. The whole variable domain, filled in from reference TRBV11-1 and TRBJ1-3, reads EAEVAQSPRYKITEKSQAVAFWCDPISGHATLYWYRQILGQGPELLVQFQDESVVDDSQLPKDRFSAERLKGVDSTLKIQPAELGDSAMYLCASSLSWHSSGNTIYFGEGSWLTVV.